These T cell receptor beta chains were read from a single sample in a study of blood T cells in healthy people across ages. Using its own MiXCR run on the 5' RACE reads, TCRdb lists one record per CDR3 protein. The table lists about 1,800,000 distinct CDR3 sequences, roughly 28% of them singletons. The sample was blood. These receptors all stem from a woman aged 25 to 39 in good health. CDR3s include the opening cysteine and the closing phenylalanine or tryptophan. Fields, in order: clone size, D gene, J gene, V gene, CDR3 protein, CDR3 DNA. A D gene is named only where the DNA matches it firmly. Some rows have no size entry. The others give once, few or many, or a class for an expanded clone.

few | - | TRBJ2-1 | TRBV6-6 | CASSYNGPNEQFF | TGTGCCAGCAGTTATAACGGACCCAATGAGCAGTTCTTC
- | - | TRBJ2-1 | TRBV4-1 | CASSQDLPAGWDEQFF | TGCGCCAGCAGCCAAGATCTCCCAGCAGGGTGGGATGAGCAGTTCTTC
many | TRBD2 | TRBJ2-7 | TRBV6-5 | CASSLTTSGGLKFTYEQYF | TGTGCCAGCAGCCTTACTACTAGCGGGGGCCTGAAATTTACCTACGAGCAGTACTTC
- | TRBD1 | TRBJ2-5 | TRBV5-6 | CASSSGTGARETQYF | TGTGCCAGCAGTTCCGGGACAGGGGCGCGAGAGACCCAGTACTTC
- | TRBD1 | TRBJ1-2 | TRBV18 | CASSPGTGMGYGYTF | TGTGCCAGCTCACCTGGGACAGGGATGGGCTATGGCTACACCTTC
- | - | TRBJ2-2 | TRBV7-2 | CASSFGAPIGVELLF | TGTGCCAGCAGCTTTGGGGCGCCGATCGGGGTGGAGCTGTTGTTT
- | TRBD1 | TRBJ1-2 | TRBV5-1 | CASSSPGQGASRNGYTF | TGCGCCAGCAGCTCTCCGGGACAGGGGGCTTCGAGGAATGGCTACACCTTC
many | TRBD2 | TRBJ2-7 | TRBV20-1 | CSARTSGATYEQYF | TGCAGTGCGCGGACTAGCGGGGCTACCTACGAGCAGTACTTC
once | - | TRBJ1-1 | TRBV4-3 | CASSQGPRHTEAFF | TGCGCCAGCAGCCAAGGGCCGAGGCACACTGAAGCTTTCTTT
- | - | TRBJ2-5 | TRBV9 | CASSVEGDQETQYF | TGTGCCAGCAGCGTAGAGGGGGATCAAGAGACCCAGTACTTC
- | - | TRBJ2-1 | TRBV20-1 | CSARVSGKPYNEQFF | TGCAGTGCTAGAGTGAGCGGTAAACCCTACAATGAGCAGTTCTTC
many | - | TRBJ1-6 | TRBV25-1 | CASSARQDGNSPLHF | TGTGCCAGCAGTGCTCGACAGGACGGCAATTCACCCCTCCACTTT
- | - | TRBJ2-7 | TRBV21-1 | CASGKRRHSPYEQYF | TGTGCCAGCGGCAAGCGTCGTCATAGCCCCTACGAGCAGTACTTC
few | TRBD1 | TRBJ2-7 | TRBV5-1 | CASSFAGTGGYEQYF | TGCGCCAGCAGCTTCGCCGGGACAGGGGGCTACGAGCAGTACTTC
once | - | TRBJ1-2 | TRBV19 | CASSIDYDTFYGYTF | TGTGCCAGCAGTATAGATTATGACACCTTCTATGGCTACACCTTC
- | TRBD1 | TRBJ2-3 | TRBV7-9 | CASSLRQGLLSDTQYF | TGTGCCAGCAGCTTACGACAGGGCTTATTATCAGATACGCAGTATTTT
many | - | TRBJ1-2 | TRBV29-1 | CSVSTAVYGYTF | TGCAGCGTTTCGACAGCCGTATATGGCTACACCTTC
few | - | TRBJ2-6 | TRBV5-1 | CASSFKGPGANVLTF | TGCGCCAGCAGCTTTAAGGGGCCTGGGGCCAACGTCCTGACTTTC
- | TRBD2 | TRBJ2-5 | TRBV20-1 | CSARTSGGSLETQYF | TGCAGTGCTAGAACTAGCGGGGGTAGCTTGGAGACCCAGTACTTC
- | - | TRBJ1-5 | TRBV6-6 | CASSTPQGGGQPQHF | TGTGCCAGCAGTACCCCTCAGGGAGGCGGTCAGCCCCAGCATTTT
- | - | TRBJ2-7 | TRBV4-2 | CASSPGVPADEQYF | TGTGCCAGCAGCCCGGGGGTCCCCGCCGACGAGCAGTACTTC
few | - | TRBJ1-4 | TRBV20-1 | CSARRPRGPNEKLFF | TGCAGTGCTAGACGACCCCGGGGCCCTAATGAAAAACTGTTTTTT
- | TRBD2 | TRBJ2-1 | TRBV7-3 | CASIRGYLAERNEQFF | TGTGCCAGCATCCGAGGGTATCTAGCGGAGCGGAATGAGCAGTTCTTC
few | - | TRBJ2-5 | TRBV20-1 | CSAPPEVGGGFGETQYF | TGCAGTGCCCCCCCGGAGGTTGGAGGCGGTTTTGGGGAGACCCAGTACTTC
few | - | TRBJ2-6 | TRBV19 | CASSIARASGANVLTF | TGTGCCAGTAGTATAGCCCGAGCCTCTGGGGCCAACGTCCTGACTTTC
many | - | TRBJ1-2 | TRBV29-1 | CSVEDPGFPLGGYTF | TGCAGCGTTGAAGATCCGGGGTTCCCTTTGGGTGGCTACACCTTC
many | - | TRBJ2-7 | TRBV25-1 | CASSVTITPYEQYF | TGTGCCAGCAGTGTAACAATTACCCCCTACGAGCAGTACTTC
few | - | TRBJ1-1 | TRBV5-5 | CASSLQTANTEAFF | TGTGCCAGCAGCCTGCAAACAGCGAACACTGAAGCTTTCTTT
few | - | TRBJ2-2 | TRBV20-1 | CSARDPWNTGELFF | TGCAGTGCTAGAGATCCTTGGAACACCGGGGAGCTGTTTTTT
many | - | TRBJ2-7 | TRBV4-3 | CASSRTVPTYEQYF | TGCGCCAGCAGCCGGACTGTTCCTACCTACGAGCAGTACTTC
few | - | TRBJ1-1 | TRBV6-5 | CASSLATSNTEAFF | TGTGCCAGCAGTTTGGCCACTTCGAACACTGAAGCTTTCTTT
- | - | TRBJ1-2 | TRBV7-9 | CALGGDTF | TGTGCCCTCGGGGGGGACACCTTC
many | - | TRBJ1-2 | TRBV12-3/TRBV12-4 | CASSQQPNYGYTF | TGTGCCAGCAGCCAACAGCCTAACTATGGCTACACCTTC
many | TRBD1 | TRBJ2-7 | TRBV20-1 | CSATPGTVEQYF | TGCAGTGCTACTCCCGGGACAGTCGAGCAGTACTTC
- | - | TRBJ1-2 | TRBV24-1 | CATSDSGWADGYTF | TGTGCCACCAGTGATTCGGGGTGGGCGGATGGCTACACCTTC
few | - | TRBJ2-1 | TRBV2 | CASALRGYEQFF | TGTGCCAGCGCCCTGCGAGGCTATGAGCAGTTCTTC
- | TRBD1 | TRBJ1-2 | TRBV6-1 | CASSEGTDRTSNYGYTF | TGTGCCAGCAGTGAGGGGACAGACAGGACTTCGAACTATGGCTACACCTTC
- | - | TRBJ2-5 | TRBV5-1 | CASSLNGGLQETQYF | TGCGCCAGCAGCTTAAACGGGGGGCTCCAAGAGACCCAGTACTTC
- | - | TRBJ2-1 | TRBV9 | CASSVFGGTLQETQFF | TGTGCCAGCAGCGTCTTTGGGGGGACTCTCCAAGAGACCCAGTTCTTC
many | - | TRBJ2-7 | TRBV6-5 | CASRLDIRAYEQYF | TGTGCCAGCAGGTTGGACATTCGGGCCTACGAGCAGTACTTC
many | - | TRBJ1-2 | TRBV12-3/TRBV12-4 | CASSSLDYGYTF | TGTGCCAGCAGTTCCCTGGACTATGGCTACACCTTC
- | - | TRBJ1-5 | TRBV6-2/TRBV6-3 | CASSFSGTNQPQHF | TGTGCCAGCAGTTTTTCGGGGACCAATCAGCCCCAGCATTTT
few | - | TRBJ2-3 | TRBV5-1 | CASSLTISTDTQYF | TGCGCCAGCAGCTTGACTATAAGCACAGATACGCAGTATTTT
many | TRBD1 | TRBJ1-2 | TRBV5-1 | CASSRDRGRGGYTF | TGCGCCAGCAGCCGGGACAGGGGGCGCGGTGGCTACACCTTC
few | - | TRBJ1-1 | TRBV7-6 | CASSPVGGRSMNTEAFF | TGTGCCAGCAGCCCCGTGGGGGGGCGATCAATGAACACTGAAGCTTTCTTT
- | TRBD1 | TRBJ2-3 | TRBV5-1 | CASSLGGTQGVADTQYF | TGCGCCAGCAGCTTGGGGGGCACACAGGGGGTCGCAGATACGCAGTATTTT
few | - | TRBJ2-1 | TRBV4-1 | CASSHQGVHNEQFF | TGCGCCAGCAGCCACCAGGGAGTACACAATGAGCAGTTCTTC
many | - | TRBJ1-2 | TRBV7-4 | CASRHNQRDFYGYTF | TGTGCCAGCAGGCACAATCAAAGGGACTTCTATGGCTACACCTTC
- | TRBD1 | TRBJ1-1 | TRBV7-2 | CASSPPGQEGLEAFF | TGTGCCAGTAGCCCTCCAGGACAGGAAGGGCTAGAGGCTTTCTTT
few | TRBD1 | TRBJ1-2 | TRBV25-1 | CASSGGQDGYGYTF | TGTGCCAGCAGTGGGGGACAGGATGGCTATGGCTACACCTTC
- | TRBD2 | TRBJ2-7 | TRBV7-2 | CASTRAGGGYNEQYF | TGTGCCAGCACCCGAGCGGGAGGGGGTTACAATGAGCAGTACTTC
few | - | TRBJ2-4 | TRBV29-1 | CSAQGRGAKNIQYF | TGCAGCGCCCAAGGCAGGGGCGCCAAAAACATTCAGTACTTC
few | - | TRBJ1-4 | TRBV3-1 | CASSQVVRTATNEKLFF | TGTGCCAGCAGCCAAGTAGTCAGGACCGCAACTAATGAAAAACTGTTTTTT